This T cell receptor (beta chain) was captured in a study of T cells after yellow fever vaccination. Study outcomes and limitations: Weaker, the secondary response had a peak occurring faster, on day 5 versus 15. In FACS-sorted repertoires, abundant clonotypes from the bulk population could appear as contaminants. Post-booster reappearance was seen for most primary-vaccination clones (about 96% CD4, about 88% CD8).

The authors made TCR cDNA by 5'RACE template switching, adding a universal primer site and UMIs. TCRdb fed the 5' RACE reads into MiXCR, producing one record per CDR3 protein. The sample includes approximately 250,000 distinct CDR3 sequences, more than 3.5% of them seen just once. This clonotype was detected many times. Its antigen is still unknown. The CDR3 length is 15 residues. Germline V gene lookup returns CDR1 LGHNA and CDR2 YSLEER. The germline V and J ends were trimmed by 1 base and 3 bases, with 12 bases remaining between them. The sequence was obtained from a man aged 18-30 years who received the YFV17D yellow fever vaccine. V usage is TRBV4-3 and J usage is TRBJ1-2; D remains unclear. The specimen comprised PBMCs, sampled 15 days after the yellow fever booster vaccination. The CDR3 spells CASSQGWSKDYGYTF. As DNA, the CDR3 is TGCGCCAGCAGCCAAGGCTGGTCTAAGGACTATGGCTACACCTTC.